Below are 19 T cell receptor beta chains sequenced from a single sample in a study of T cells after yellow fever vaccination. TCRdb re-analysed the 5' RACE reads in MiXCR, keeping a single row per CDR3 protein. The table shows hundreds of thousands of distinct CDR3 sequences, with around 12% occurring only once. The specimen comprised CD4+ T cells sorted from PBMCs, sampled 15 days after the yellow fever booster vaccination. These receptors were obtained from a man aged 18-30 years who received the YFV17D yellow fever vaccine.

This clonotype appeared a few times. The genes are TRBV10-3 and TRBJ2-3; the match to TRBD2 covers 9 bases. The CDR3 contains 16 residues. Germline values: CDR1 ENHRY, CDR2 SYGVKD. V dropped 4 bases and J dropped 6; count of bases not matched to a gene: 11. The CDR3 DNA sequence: TGTGCCATCAGTGCCCTGACTAGCGGCCCGCTGGATACGCAGTATTTT. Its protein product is CAISALTSGPLDTQYF.

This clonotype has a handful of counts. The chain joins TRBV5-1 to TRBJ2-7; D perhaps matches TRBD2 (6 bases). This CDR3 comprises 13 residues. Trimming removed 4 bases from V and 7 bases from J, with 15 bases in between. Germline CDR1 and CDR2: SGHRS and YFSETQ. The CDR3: CASSLGLPGEQYF. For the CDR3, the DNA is TGCGCCAGCAGCCTGGGACTCCCTGGGGAGCAGTACTTC.

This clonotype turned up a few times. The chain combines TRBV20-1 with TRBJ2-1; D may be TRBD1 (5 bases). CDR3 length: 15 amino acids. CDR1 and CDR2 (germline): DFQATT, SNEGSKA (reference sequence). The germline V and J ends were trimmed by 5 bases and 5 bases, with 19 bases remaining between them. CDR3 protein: CSAPRTPGPDNEQFF. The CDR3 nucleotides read TGCAGTGCTCCACGGACACCAGGGCCAGACAATGAGCAGTTCTTC.

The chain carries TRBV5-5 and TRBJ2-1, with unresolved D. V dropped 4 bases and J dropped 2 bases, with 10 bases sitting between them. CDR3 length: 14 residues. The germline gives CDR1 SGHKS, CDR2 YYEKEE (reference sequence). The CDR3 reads CASSPQLAYNEQFF. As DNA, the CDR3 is TGTGCCAGCAGCCCACAATTAGCCTACAATGAGCAGTTCTTC.

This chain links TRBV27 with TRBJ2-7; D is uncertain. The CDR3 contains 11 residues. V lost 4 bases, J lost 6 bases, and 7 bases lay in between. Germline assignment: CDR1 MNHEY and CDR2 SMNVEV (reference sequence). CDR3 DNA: TGTGCCAGCAGTTCATGGGGCGAGCAGTACTTC. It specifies CASSSWGEQYF.

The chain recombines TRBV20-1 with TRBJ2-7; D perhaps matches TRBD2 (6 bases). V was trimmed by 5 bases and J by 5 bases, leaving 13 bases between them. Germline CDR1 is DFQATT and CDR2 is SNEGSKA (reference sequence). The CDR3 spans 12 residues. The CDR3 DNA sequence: TGCAGTGCTTACCGGGAGTACGACGAGCAGTACTTC. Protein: CSAYREYDEQYF.

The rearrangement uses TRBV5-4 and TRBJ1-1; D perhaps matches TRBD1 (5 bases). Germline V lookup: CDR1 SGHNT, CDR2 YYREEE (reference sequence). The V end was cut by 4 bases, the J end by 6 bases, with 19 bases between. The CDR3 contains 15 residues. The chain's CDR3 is CASSPAGTLGAEAFF. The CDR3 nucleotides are TGTGCCAGCAGCCCTGCCGGGACTTTAGGTGCTGAAGCTTTCTTT.

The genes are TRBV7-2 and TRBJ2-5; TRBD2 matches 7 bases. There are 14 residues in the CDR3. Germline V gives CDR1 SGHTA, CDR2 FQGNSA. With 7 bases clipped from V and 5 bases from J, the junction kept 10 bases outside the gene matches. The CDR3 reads CASTRVGGKETQYF. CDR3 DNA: TGTGCCAGCACCAGGGTGGGGGGGAAGGAGACCCAGTACTTC.

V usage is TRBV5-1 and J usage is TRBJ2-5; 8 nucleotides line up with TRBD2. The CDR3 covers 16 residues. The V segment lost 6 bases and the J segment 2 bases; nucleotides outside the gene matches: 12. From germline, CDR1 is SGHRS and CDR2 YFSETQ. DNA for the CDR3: TGCGCCAGCACCGAATCTCATAGCGGGGCTCAAGAGACCCAGTACTTC. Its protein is CASTESHSGAQETQYF. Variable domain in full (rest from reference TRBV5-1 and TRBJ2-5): KAGVTQTPRYLIKTRGQQVTLSCSPISGHRSVSWYQQTPGQGLQFLFEYFSETQRNKGNFPGRFSGRQFSNSRSEMNVSTLELGDSALYLCASTESHSGAQETQYFGPGTRLLVL.

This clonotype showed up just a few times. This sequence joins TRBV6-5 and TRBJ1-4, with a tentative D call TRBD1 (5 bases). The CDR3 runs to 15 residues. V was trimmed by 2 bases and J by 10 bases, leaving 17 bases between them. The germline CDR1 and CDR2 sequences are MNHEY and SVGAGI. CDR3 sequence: CASSYRDQGGRKLFF. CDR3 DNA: TGTGCCAGCAGTTACCGGGACCAGGGAGGTCGAAAACTGTTTTTT.

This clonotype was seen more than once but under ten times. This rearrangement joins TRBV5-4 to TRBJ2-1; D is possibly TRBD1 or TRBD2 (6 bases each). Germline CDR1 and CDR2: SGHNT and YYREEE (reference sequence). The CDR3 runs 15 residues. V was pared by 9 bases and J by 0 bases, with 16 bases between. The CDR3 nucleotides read TGTGCCACCAAGTCGGGGGCGGACTCCTACAATGAGCAGTTCTTC. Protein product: CATKSGADSYNEQFF. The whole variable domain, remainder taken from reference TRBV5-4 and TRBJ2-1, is ETGVTQSPTHLIKTRGQQVTLRCSSQSGHNTVSWYQQALGQGPQFIFQYYREEENGRGNFPPRFSGLQFPNYSSELNVNALELDDSALYLCATKSGADSYNEQFFGPGTRLTVL.

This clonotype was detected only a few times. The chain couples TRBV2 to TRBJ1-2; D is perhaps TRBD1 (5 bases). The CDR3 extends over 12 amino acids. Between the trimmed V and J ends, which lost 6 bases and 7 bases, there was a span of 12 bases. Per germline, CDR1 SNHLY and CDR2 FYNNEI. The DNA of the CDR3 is TGTGCCAGCAGCACCTCAGGGCCTGGCTACACCTTC. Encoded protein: CASSTSGPGYTF.

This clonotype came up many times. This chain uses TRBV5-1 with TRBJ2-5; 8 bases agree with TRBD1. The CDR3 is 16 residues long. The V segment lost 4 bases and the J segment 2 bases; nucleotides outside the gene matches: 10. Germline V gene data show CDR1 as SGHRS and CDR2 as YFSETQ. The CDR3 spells CASSPRTGTLQETQYF. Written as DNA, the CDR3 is TGCGCCAGCAGCCCTCGGACAGGGACCTTGCAAGAGACCCAGTACTTC.

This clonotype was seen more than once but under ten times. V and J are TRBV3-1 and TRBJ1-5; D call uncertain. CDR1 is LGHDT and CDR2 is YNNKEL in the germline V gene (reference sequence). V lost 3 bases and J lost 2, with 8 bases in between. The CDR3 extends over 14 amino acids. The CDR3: CASSQMTGNQPQHF. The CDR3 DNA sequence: TGTGCCAGCAGCCAGATGACGGGCAATCAGCCCCAGCATTTT.

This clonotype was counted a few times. The CDR3 nucleotides read TGTGCCAGCAGCCGAACTCGACAGGGAGAAGGCAAAAACATTCAGTACTTC. Translated: CASSRTRQGEGKNIQYF. This chain uses TRBV3-1 with TRBJ2-4; 7 bases align to TRBD1. Per germline, CDR1 LGHDT and CDR2 YNNKEL (reference sequence). The length of the CDR3 is 17 residues. The trim removed 4 bases at V and 3 bases at J, leaving 12 bases unmatched.

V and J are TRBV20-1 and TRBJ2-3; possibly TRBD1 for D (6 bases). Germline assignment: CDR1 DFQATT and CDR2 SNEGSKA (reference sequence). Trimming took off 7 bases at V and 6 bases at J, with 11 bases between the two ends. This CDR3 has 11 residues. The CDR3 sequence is CSGVGADTQYF. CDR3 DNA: TGCAGTGGGGTGGGGGCGGATACGCAGTATTTT.

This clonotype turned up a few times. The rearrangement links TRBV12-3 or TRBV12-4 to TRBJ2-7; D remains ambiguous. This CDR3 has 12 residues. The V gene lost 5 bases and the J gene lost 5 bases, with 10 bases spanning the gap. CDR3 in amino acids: CASSIPRNEQYF. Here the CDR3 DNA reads TGTGCCAGCAGTATCCCCCGGAACGAGCAGTACTTC.

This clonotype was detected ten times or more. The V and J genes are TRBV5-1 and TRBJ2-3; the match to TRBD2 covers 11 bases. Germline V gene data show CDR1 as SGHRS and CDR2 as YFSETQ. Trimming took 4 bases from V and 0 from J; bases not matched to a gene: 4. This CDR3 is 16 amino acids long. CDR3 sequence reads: CASSALAGASTDTQYF. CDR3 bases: TGCGCCAGCAGCGCACTAGCGGGGGCTAGCACAGATACGCAGTATTTT.

CDR3 nucleotides: TGTGCCAGCTCACCACCGACAGAATTACAGTTCTTC. Its protein is CASSPPTELQFF. The rearrangement links TRBV18 to TRBJ2-1; D may be TRBD1 (5 bases). The CDR3 contains 12 residues. The germline V gene has CDR1 KGHSH and CDR2 LQKENI. Trimming removed 0 bases at V and 13 bases at J, with 10 bases between.